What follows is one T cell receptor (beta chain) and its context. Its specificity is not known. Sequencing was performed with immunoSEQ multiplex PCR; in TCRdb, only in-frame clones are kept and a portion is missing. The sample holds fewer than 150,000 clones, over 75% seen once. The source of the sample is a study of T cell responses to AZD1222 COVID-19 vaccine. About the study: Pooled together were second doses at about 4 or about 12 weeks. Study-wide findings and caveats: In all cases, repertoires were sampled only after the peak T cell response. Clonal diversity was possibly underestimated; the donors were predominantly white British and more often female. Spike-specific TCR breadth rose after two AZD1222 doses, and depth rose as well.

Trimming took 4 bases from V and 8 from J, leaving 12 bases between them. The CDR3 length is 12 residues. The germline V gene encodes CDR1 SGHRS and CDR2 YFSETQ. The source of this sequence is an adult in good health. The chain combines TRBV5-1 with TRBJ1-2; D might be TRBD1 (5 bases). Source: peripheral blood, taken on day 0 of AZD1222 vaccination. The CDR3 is CASSNQGQGYTF. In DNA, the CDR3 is TGCGCCAGCAGCAACCAGGGCCAAGGCTACACCTTC. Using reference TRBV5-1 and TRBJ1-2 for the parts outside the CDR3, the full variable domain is KAGVTQTPRYLIKTRGQQVTLSCSPISGHRSVSWYQQTPGQGLQFLFEYFSETQRNKGNFPGRFSGRQFSNSRSEMNVSTLELGDSALYLCASSNQGQGYTFGSGTRLTVV.